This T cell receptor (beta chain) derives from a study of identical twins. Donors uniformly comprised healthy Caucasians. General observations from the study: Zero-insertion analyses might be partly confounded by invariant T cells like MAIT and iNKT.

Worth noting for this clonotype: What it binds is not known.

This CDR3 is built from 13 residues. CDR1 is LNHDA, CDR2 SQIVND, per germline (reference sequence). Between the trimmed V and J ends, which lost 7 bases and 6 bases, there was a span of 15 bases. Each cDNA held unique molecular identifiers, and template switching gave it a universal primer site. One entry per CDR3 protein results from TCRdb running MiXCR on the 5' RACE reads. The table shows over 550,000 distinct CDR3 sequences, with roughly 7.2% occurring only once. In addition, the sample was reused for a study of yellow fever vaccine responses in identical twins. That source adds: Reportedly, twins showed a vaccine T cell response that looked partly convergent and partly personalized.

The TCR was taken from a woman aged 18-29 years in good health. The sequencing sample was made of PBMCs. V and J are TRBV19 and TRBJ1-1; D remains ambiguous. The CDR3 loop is CASTHLVSSEAFF. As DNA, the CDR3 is TGTGCCAGTACGCATCTTGTTTCGTCTGAAGCTTTCTTT. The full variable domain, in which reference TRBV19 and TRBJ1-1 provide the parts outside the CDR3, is DGGITQSPKYLFRKEGQNVTLSCEQNLNHDAMYWYRQDPGQGLRLIYYSQIVNDFQKGDIAEGYSVSREKKESFPLTVTSAQKNPTAFYLCASTHLVSSEAFFGQGTRLTVV.